These 2 T cell receptor beta chains were sequenced from one sample in a study of read filtering for tumor transcriptome and immune sequencing. Molecular barcoded adaptors covering alpha/delta and beta/gamma chains were used on approximately 400 ng RNA. From the reads, TCRdb called clonotypes with MiXCR, one entry per CDR3 protein. The repertoire holds approximately 41,000 distinct CDR3 sequences, roughly 13% seen once, with approximately 30% in the top ten. Sequences were obtained from a population of CD138-negative cells sorted from bone marrow. The source of these receptors is a donor at least 40 years old with multiple myeloma.

The chain uses TRBV25-1 and TRBJ2-1; 9 nucleotides match TRBD2. The CDR3 has 15 residues. Germline V CDR1 and CDR2: MGHDK, SYGVNS. V was pared by 4 bases and J by 3 bases, with 4 bases of the junction left unmatched. This CDR3 is CASSVQTSGYNEQFF. CDR3 in DNA: TGTGCCAGCAGTGTTCAGACTAGCGGCTACAATGAGCAGTTCTTC.

This clonotype was observed at least ten times. CDR3 DNA sequence: TGCGCCAGCAGCTTGACTCCGGGGCTAGATACGCAGTATTTT. Translating gives CASSLTPGLDTQYF. This chain connects TRBV5-1 to TRBJ2-3, with D perhaps given as TRBD1 or TRBD2 (5 bases each). This CDR3 is built from 14 residues. Trimming pared 1 base from V and 5 bases from J, leaving 11 bases between. CDR1 is SGHRS and CDR2 is YFSETQ in the germline V gene. Based on the CDR3 plus reference TRBV5-1 and TRBJ2-3, the full variable domain is KAGVTQTPRYLIKTRGQQVTLSCSPISGHRSVSWYQQTPGQGLQFLFEYFSETQRNKGNFPGRFSGRQFSNSRSEMNVSTLELGDSALYLCASSLTPGLDTQYFGPGTRLTVL.